Sequencing of this T cell receptor (beta chain) was carried out in a study of shared clonotypes between healthy human individuals. Germline V gene lookup returns CDR1 MNHNY and CDR2 SVGAGI (reference sequence). The CDR3 has 13 amino acids. V was clipped by 6 bases and J by 2 bases, with 9 bases between them. Study outcomes and limitations: The small donor group covered limited genetic and exposure diversity.

This clone was seen a handful of times. Its antigen is still unknown. Clones were sequenced by immunoSEQ multiplex PCR, and TCRdb holds only the in-frame ones, with some missing. The sample lists 90,000 to 130,000 clones; 68% were seen once. Sequenced: memory CD8+ T cells sorted from blood. The subset was: CD45RO+ cells pooled with CCR7-negative TemRA cells. This sequence joins TRBV6-6 and TRBJ2-3; unclear D gene. This receptor was obtained from a woman aged 25 to 39 in good health. The CDR3 nucleotides are TGTGCCAGCAGAGGCCTTATCACAGATACGCAGTATTTT. The encoded protein is CASRGLITDTQYF.